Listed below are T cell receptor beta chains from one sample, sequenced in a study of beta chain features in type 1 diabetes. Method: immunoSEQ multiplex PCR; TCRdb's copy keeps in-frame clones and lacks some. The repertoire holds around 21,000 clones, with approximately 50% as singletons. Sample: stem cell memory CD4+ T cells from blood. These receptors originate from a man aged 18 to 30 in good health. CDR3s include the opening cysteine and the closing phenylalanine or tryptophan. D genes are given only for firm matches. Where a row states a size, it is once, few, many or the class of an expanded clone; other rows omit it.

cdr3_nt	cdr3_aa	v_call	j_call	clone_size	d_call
TGCGCCAGCAGCCAAACTCCCGGGACTCCAACCTACAATGAGCAGTTCTTC	CASSQTPGTPTYNEQFF	TRBV4-3	TRBJ2-1	once	NA
TGTGCCAGCTCACCCCCGGGGGGACAAACCTACGAGCAGTACTTC	CASSPPGGQTYEQYF	TRBV18	TRBJ2-7	NA	NA
TGTGCCAGCAGCCCCCGGGGGGTAGGGGTCACCGGGGAGCTGTTTTTT	CASSPRGVGVTGELFF	TRBV7-3	TRBJ2-2	few	TRBD2
TGCAGCGTGGGGATGACAGGTTCCGATGAGCAGTTCTTC	CSVGMTGSDEQFF	TRBV29-1	TRBJ2-1	NA	NA
TGTGCCAGCACCCGAACAGGGGTAACTGAAGCTTTCTTT	CASTRTGVTEAFF	TRBV6-5	TRBJ1-1	NA	TRBD1
TGTGCCAGCAGCCCTTCTTCCAGGGGGTACACTGAAGCTTTCTTT	CASSPSSRGYTEAFF	TRBV7-2	TRBJ1-1	once	TRBD1
TGTGCCAGCAGCCCGGGGGGGTCGCTTGGCTACACCTTC	CASSPGGSLGYTF	TRBV7-2	TRBJ1-2	NA	NA
TGCGCCAGCAGCCAAGAGAGACGGAGCTATGGCTACACCTTC	CASSQERRSYGYTF	TRBV4-3	TRBJ1-2	NA	NA
TGCGCCAGCAGCCGTGGACAGGCAAGCTCCTACGAGCAGTACTTC	CASSRGQASSYEQYF	TRBV5-1	TRBJ2-7	once	TRBD1
TGTGCCAGCAGCTTCGACTTAGGCCAAGAGACCCAGTACTTC	CASSFDLGQETQYF	TRBV7-2	TRBJ2-5	NA	NA
TGTGCCAGCAGTTTAGAACAGATCTATGGCTACACCTTC	CASSLEQIYGYTF	TRBV28	TRBJ1-2	NA	NA
TGTGCCAGTAGTTCGCCCGGGACAGGCTCTGGAAACACCATATATTTT	CASSSPGTGSGNTIYF	TRBV19	TRBJ1-3	NA	TRBD1
TGTGCCAGCAGCCCCAGAGAGAGAGGGGGAAATAACTATGGCTACACCTTC	CASSPRERGGNNYGYTF	TRBV7-9	TRBJ1-2	NA	NA
TGTGCCTGGAGTGTACCCCGACTAGCGGGGACCACAGATACGCAGTATTTT	CAWSVPRLAGTTDTQYF	TRBV30	TRBJ2-3	NA	TRBD2
TGTGCCAGCAGCTCGCGTGGGACACATACCTACGAGCAGTACTTC	CASSSRGTHTYEQYF	TRBV5-6	TRBJ2-7	once	NA
TGTGCCAGCAGCCAAGTTGGGCTCTGGGACACTGAAGCTTTCTTT	CASSQVGLWDTEAFF	TRBV14	TRBJ1-1	NA	NA
TGTGCCAGCAGCCGCGGGGACAGGGCCTATGACGAGCAGTACTTC	CASSRGDRAYDEQYF	TRBV5-5	TRBJ2-7	few	TRBD1
TGTGCCTGGAGTCCCCTAAGGAACACTGAAGCTTTCTTT	CAWSPLRNTEAFF	TRBV30	TRBJ1-1	NA	NA
TGTGCCAGCTACGGCGGGAGTAGCAATGAGCAGTTCTTC	CASYGGSSNEQFF	TRBV7-2	TRBJ2-1	few	TRBD2
TGCGCCAGCAGCCAAGATGGGGGAACTAGCGGGGCGAAGACCCAGTACTTC	CASSQDGGTSGAKTQYF	TRBV4-3	TRBJ2-5	NA	TRBD2
TGTGCCAGCAGTAAACAGGGGGCAGATGAAAAACTGTTTTTT	CASSKQGADEKLFF	TRBV7-2	TRBJ1-4	NA	TRBD1
TGTGCCAGCAGCCCAAGCGGGAACTCCTACAATGAGCAGTTCTTC	CASSPSGNSYNEQFF	TRBV7-2	TRBJ2-1	NA	TRBD2
TGTGCCAGCAGTTCCCAACGGGAGACCCAGTACTTC	CASSSQRETQYF	TRBV6-5	TRBJ2-5	medium-sized	NA
TGTGCCAGCAGCTTAATGCTCGGGGGCAGGGGGACCTACGAGCAGTACTTC	CASSLMLGGRGTYEQYF	TRBV13	TRBJ2-7	NA	NA
TGTGCCATCAGTTCTCCGGGACTAGCGGGAGATCAAGAGACCCAGTACTTC	CAISSPGLAGDQETQYF	TRBV10-3	TRBJ2-5	NA	TRBD2
TGTGCCAGCAGTGCGCAGCCGGGACAAAGGGGAGCTTTCTTT	CASSAQPGQRGAFF	TRBV6-5	TRBJ1-1	NA	NA
TGCGCCAGCAGCTTGGCCTCCGGGACAGAAGAAAACGAGCAGTACTTC	CASSLASGTEENEQYF	TRBV5-1	TRBJ2-7	NA	TRBD1
TGCGCCAGCAGCCAAGTTTTGGACAGGGGGTCCCTGAGCAATCAGCCCCAGCATTTT	CASSQVLDRGSLSNQPQHF	TRBV4-3	TRBJ1-5	NA	TRBD1
TGTGCCACCCAAAAGGACAGGGGAAGCACAGATACGCAGTATTTT	CATQKDRGSTDTQYF	TRBV2	TRBJ2-3	few	TRBD1
TGTGCCAGCTCACTAATACAGGGGCACACAGATACGCAGTATTTT	CASSLIQGHTDTQYF	TRBV18	TRBJ2-3	few	TRBD1
TGTGCCAGCTCACCGAACAGGGGGCTTGGGACAGATACGCAGTATTTT	CASSPNRGLGTDTQYF	TRBV18	TRBJ2-3	few	TRBD1
TGTGCCATCACGGGGGGCTATGGCTACACCTTC	CAITGGYGYTF	TRBV10-3	TRBJ1-2	few	NA
TGTGCCAGCAGTTCCATAGCGGGAGGATCCTACGAGCAGTACTTC	CASSSIAGGSYEQYF	TRBV28	TRBJ2-7	NA	TRBD2
TGTGCCAGTACCATCGGACAGGGGGGCTATGGCTACACCTTC	CASTIGQGGYGYTF	TRBV19	TRBJ1-2	NA	TRBD1
TGTGCCTGGAGTACCCCGGGACAGGGGATCCATGAGCAGTTCTTC	CAWSTPGQGIHEQFF	TRBV30	TRBJ2-1	few	TRBD1
TGTGCCAGCAGTTTTGCGGGTGCGGCGGGACAGGGGGTTTTCGGGGAGCTGTTTTTT	CASSFAGAAGQGVFGELFF	TRBV28	TRBJ2-2	once	TRBD1
TGTGCCATCAATCCGGGACAGGGGGCGGATGGCTACACCTTC	CAINPGQGADGYTF	TRBV10-3	TRBJ1-2	NA	TRBD1
TGTGCCAGCAGCTTATTAGGGGGCGATCAGCCCCAGCATTTT	CASSLLGGDQPQHF	TRBV7-2	TRBJ1-5	NA	TRBD1
TGTGCCAGCAGCCGGACTCAAGTACCGCCCTCCGAGCAGTACTTC	CASSRTQVPPSEQYF	TRBV7-9	TRBJ2-7	NA	NA
TGTGCCAGCAGCCTCGCGGGACTAGAGGGCTACGAGCAGTACTTC	CASSLAGLEGYEQYF	TRBV5-6	TRBJ2-7	few	TRBD2
TGTGCCAGCAGCCATGGACAGGGGAACGCCTACAATGAGCAGTTCTTC	CASSHGQGNAYNEQFF	TRBV5-4	TRBJ2-1	few	TRBD1
TGTGCCAGCAGCTTACAGGGCTACAATGAGCAGTTCTTC	CASSLQGYNEQFF	TRBV11-2	TRBJ2-1	NA	NA
TGTGCCAGCAGAAGACTAGCGGAAGAGACCCAGTACTTC	CASRRLAEETQYF	TRBV5-4	TRBJ2-5	few	TRBD2
TGTGCCAGCAGCTTTGGACATCTTGGCTCTGGAAACACCATATATTTT	CASSFGHLGSGNTIYF	TRBV5-5	TRBJ1-3	once	NA
TGCGCCAGCAGCCAAGATCTGGCAGGGAAGGCCAAAAACATTCAGTACTTC	CASSQDLAGKAKNIQYF	TRBV4-3	TRBJ2-4	NA	NA
TGTGCCAGCAGCCCAGGGACACAGACAGGCTACACCTTC	CASSPGTQTGYTF	TRBV5-6	TRBJ1-2	NA	NA